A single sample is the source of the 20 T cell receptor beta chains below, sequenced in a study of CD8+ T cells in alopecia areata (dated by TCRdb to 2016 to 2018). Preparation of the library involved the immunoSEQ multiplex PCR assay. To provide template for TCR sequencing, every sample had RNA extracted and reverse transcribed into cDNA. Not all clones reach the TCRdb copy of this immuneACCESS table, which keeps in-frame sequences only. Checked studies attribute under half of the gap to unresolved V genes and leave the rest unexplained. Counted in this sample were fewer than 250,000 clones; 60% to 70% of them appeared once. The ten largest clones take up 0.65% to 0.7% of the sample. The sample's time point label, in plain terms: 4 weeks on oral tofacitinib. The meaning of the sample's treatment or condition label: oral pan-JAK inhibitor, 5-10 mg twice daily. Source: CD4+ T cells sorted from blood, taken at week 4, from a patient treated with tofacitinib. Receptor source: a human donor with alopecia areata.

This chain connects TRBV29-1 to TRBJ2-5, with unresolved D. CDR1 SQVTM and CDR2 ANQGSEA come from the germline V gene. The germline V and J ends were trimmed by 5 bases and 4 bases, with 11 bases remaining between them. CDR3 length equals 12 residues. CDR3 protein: CSVRKGGETQYF. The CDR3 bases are TGCAGCGTTAGGAAGGGCGGAGAGACCCAGTACTTC.

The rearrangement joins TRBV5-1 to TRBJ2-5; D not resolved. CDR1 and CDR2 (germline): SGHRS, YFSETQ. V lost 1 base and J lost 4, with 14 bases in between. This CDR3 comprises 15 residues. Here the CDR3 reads CASSLSGETGETQYF. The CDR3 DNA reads TGCGCCAGCAGCTTGAGTGGCGAAACGGGAGAGACCCAGTACTTC. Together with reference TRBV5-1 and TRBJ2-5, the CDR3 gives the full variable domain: KAGVTQTPRYLIKTRGQQVTLSCSPISGHRSVSWYQQTPGQGLQFLFEYFSETQRNKGNFPGRFSGRQFSNSRSEMNVSTLELGDSALYLCASSLSGETGETQYFGPGTRLLVL.

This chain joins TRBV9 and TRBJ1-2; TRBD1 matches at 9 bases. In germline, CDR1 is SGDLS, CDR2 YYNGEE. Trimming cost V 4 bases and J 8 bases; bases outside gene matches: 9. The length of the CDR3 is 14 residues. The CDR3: CASSITDRGYGYTF. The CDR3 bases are TGTGCCAGCAGCATAACGGACAGGGGATACGGCTACACCTTC.

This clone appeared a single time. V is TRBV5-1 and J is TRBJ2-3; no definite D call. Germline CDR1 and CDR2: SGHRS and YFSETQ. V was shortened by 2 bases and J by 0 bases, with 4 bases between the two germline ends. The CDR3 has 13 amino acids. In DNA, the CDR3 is TGCGCCAGCAGCTTACCTAGCACAGATACGCAGTATTTT. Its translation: CASSLPSTDTQYF.

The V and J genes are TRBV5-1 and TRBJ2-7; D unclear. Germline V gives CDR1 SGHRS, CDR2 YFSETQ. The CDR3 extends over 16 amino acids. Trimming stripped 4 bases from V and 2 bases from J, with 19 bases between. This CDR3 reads CASSLRLEFGPYEQYF. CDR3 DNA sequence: TGCGCCAGCAGCCTTAGACTGGAATTCGGCCCCTACGAGCAGTACTTC.

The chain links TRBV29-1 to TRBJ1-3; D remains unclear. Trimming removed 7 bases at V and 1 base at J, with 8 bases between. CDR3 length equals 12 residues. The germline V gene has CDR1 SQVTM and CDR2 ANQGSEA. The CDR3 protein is CSALTSGNTIYF. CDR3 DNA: TGCAGCGCCTTGACTTCTGGAAACACCATATATTTT. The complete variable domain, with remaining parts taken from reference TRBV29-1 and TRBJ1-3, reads SAVISQKPSRDICQRGTSLTIQCQVDSQVTMMFWYRQQPGQSLTLIATANQGSEATYESGFVIDKFPISRPNLTFSTLTVSNMSPEDSSIYLCSALTSGNTIYFGEGSWLTVV.

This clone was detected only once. CDR3 bases: TGTGCCAGCAGCGCGGCGGGTACCTACGAGCAGTACTTC. This encodes CASSAAGTYEQYF. The chain is built from TRBV9 and TRBJ2-7, with D tentatively TRBD2 (5 bases). V lost 3 bases, J lost 2 bases, and 9 bases lay in between. There are 13 residues in the CDR3. The V gene's germline CDR1 is SGDLS and CDR2 YYNGEE.

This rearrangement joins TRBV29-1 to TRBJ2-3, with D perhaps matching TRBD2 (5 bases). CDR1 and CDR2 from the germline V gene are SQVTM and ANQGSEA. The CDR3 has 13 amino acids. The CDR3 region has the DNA TGCGGCGCCCCGTCGGGGAACACAGATACGCAGTATTTT. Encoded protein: CGAPSGNTDTQYF.

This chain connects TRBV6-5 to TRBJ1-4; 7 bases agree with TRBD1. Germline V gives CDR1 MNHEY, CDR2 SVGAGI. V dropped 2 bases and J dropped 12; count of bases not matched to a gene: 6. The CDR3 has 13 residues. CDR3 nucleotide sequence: TGTGCCAGCAGTTACCGTGGACAGGCTGAACTGTTTTTT. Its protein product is CASSYRGQAELFF.

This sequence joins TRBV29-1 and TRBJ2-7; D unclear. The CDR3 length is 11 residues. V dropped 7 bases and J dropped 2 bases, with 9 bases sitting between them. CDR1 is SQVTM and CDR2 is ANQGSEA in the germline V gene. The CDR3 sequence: CSGTLAYEQYF. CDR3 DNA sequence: TGCAGCGGGACCCTAGCCTACGAGCAGTACTTC.

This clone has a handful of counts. CDR3 in DNA: TGTGCCTGGATGGGGACAGGCCCCACTGAAGCTTTCTTT. Its translation: CAWMGTGPTEAFF. J is TRBJ1-1 and V is TRBV30; 8 bases line up with TRBD1. Germline V gene lookup returns CDR1 GTSNPN and CDR2 SVGIG (reference sequence). V was clipped by 4 bases and J by 4 bases; unmatched bases: 5. CDR3 length: 13 amino acids.

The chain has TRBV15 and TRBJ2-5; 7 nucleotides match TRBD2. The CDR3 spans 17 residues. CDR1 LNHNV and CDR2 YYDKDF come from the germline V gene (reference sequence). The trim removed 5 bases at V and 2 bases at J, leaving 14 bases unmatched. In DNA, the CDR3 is TGTGCCACCAGCGGGGGGGGATATGGGTCGGATCAAGAGACCCAGTACTTC. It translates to CATSGGGYGSDQETQYF.

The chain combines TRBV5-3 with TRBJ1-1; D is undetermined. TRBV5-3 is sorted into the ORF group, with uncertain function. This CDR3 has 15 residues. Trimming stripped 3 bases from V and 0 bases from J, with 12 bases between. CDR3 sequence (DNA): TGTGCCAGAAGCTGCAGCCTCTTTTTGAACACTGAAGCTTTCTTT. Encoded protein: CARSCSLFLNTEAFF.

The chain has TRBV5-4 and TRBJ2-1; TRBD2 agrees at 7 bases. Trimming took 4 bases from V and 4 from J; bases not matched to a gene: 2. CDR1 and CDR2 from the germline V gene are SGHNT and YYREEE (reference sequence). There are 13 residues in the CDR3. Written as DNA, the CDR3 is TGTGCCAGCAGCCGCGGGGGTTACAATGAGCAGTTCTTC. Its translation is CASSRGGYNEQFF.

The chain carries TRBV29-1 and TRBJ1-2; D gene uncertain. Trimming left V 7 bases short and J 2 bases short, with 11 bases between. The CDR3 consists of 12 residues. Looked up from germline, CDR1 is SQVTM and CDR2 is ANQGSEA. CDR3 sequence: CSAGRWNYGYTF. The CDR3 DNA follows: TGCAGCGCTGGACGGTGGAACTATGGCTACACCTTC.

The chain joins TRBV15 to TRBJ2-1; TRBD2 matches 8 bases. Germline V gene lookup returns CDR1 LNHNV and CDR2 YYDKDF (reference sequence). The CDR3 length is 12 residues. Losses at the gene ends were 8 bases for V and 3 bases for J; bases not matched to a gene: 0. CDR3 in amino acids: CATGTSYNEQFF. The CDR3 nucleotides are TGTGCCACCGGGACTAGCTACAATGAGCAGTTCTTC. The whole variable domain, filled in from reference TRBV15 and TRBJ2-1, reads DAMVIQNPRYQVTQFGKPVTLSCSQTLNHNVMYWYQQKSSQAPKLLFHYYDKDFNNEADTPDNFQSRRPNTSFCFLDIRSPGLGDTAMYLCATGTSYNEQFFGPGTRLTVL.

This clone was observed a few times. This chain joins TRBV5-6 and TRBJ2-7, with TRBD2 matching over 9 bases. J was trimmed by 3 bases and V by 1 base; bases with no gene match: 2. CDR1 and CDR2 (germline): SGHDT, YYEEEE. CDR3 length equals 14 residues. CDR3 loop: CASSLPSGNYEQYF. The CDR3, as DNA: TGTGCCAGCAGCTTGCCTAGCGGGAACTACGAGCAGTACTTC.

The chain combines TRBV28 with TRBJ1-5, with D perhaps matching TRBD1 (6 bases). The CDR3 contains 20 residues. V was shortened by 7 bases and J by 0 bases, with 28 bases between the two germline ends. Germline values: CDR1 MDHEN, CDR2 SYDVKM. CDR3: CASKLPGATGIPYSNQPQHF. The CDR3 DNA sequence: TGTGCCAGCAAACTCCCGGGGGCAACTGGGATTCCCTATAGCAATCAGCCCCAGCATTTT.

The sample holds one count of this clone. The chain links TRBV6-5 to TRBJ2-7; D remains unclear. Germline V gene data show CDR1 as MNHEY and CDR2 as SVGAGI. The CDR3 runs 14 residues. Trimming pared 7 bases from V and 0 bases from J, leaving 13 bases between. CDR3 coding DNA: TGTGCCAGCAAGGGTAGAGCCCTCTCCTACGAGCAGTACTTC. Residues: CASKGRALSYEQYF.

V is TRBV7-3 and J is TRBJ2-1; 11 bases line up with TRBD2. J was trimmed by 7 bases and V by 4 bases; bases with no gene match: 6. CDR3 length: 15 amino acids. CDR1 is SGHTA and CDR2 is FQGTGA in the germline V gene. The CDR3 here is CASSSSGLAENEQFF. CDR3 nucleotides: TGTGCCAGCAGCTCTTCGGGACTAGCGGAGAATGAGCAGTTCTTC.